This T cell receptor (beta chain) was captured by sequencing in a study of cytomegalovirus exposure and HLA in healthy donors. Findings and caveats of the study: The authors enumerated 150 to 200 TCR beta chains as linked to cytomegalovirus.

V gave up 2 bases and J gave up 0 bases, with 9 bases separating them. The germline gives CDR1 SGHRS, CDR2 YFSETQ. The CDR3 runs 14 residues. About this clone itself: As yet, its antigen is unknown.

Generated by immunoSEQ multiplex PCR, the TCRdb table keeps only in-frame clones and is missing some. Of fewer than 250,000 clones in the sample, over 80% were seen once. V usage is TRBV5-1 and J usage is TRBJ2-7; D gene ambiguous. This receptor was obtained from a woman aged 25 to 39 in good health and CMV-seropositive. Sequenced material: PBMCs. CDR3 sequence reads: CASSFSSVSYEQYF. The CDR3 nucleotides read TGCGCCAGCAGCTTCTCGAGTGTCTCCTACGAGCAGTACTTC.